This is a list of T cell receptor beta chains from one sample in a study of T cells of healthy individuals. TCRdb reprocessed the 5' RACE reads via MiXCR and lists one record per CDR3 protein. The sample contains 90,000 to 100,000 distinct CDR3 sequences, 15% to 20% of which appear only once. These receptors were collected from a human donor in good health. The CDR3 runs from the conserved cysteine through the conserved F or W. A D gene is named only where the DNA matches it firmly. Clone sizes are given selectively: once, few, many, or a class where the clone is expanded.

J gene,D gene,clone size,V gene,CDR3 DNA,CDR3 protein
TRBJ1-2,TRBD1,many,TRBV7-2,TGTGCCAGCAGCTCCTACAGGACAGGGGTGGGCTACACCTTC,CASSSYRTGVGYTF
TRBJ1-5,NA,few,TRBV10-3,TGTGCCATCAGTGATCCGGCCTCGTATAGCAATCAGCCCCAGCATTTT,CAISDPASYSNQPQHF
TRBJ1-6,NA,NA,TRBV4-3,TGCGCCAGCAGCCCGAGGCAAGGGCTTCCCCCCCTCCACTTT,CASSPRQGLPPLHF
TRBJ2-1,TRBD2,many,TRBV6-2/TRBV6-3,TGTGCCAGCAGTTACGAAGCGGGGGGCCCCGATGAGCAGTTCTTC,CASSYEAGGPDEQFF
TRBJ1-2,NA,NA,TRBV12-3/TRBV12-4,TGTGCCAGCAGTTTAAAGGGTCCTGGCGGCTACACCTTC,CASSLKGPGGYTF
TRBJ1-5,NA,NA,TRBV20-1,TGCAGTGCTAGAGTCGGTCGCGGGACCTTTCCGTTGAGGCAGCCCCAGCATTTT,CSARVGRGTFPLRQPQHF
TRBJ2-1,NA,many,TRBV4-2,TGTGCCAGCAGCGGCGGGACGGACTACAATGAGCAGTTCTTC,CASSGGTDYNEQFF
TRBJ1-6,NA,NA,TRBV2,TGTGCCAGCAGTAGTGACCGGGAGGCACCCCTCCACTTT,CASSSDREAPLHF
TRBJ1-1,NA,NA,TRBV20-1,TGCAGTGCTACAGGGGATGGTAACACTGAAGCTTTCTTT,CSATGDGNTEAFF
TRBJ2-3,TRBD2,NA,TRBV7-2,TGTGCCAGCAGCCCCAGCGGGGGAATTAGCACAGATACGCAGTATTTT,CASSPSGGISTDTQYF
TRBJ2-1,NA,many,TRBV12-3/TRBV12-4,TGTGCCAGCAGTTTAGTAGGGACCTACAATGAGCAGTTCTTC,CASSLVGTYNEQFF
TRBJ2-3,NA,many,TRBV29-1,TGCAGCGTTGTAGGCCCCACAGATACGCAGTATTTT,CSVVGPTDTQYF
TRBJ1-4,NA,NA,TRBV5-1,TGCGCCAGCAGCTTGTTGAATCAGGGTGGGGAAAAACTGTTTTTT,CASSLLNQGGEKLFF
TRBJ2-3,TRBD2,NA,TRBV7-2,TGTGCCAGCAGCTTGGGACGAGCGGGGGCAGTAGATACGCAGTATTTT,CASSLGRAGAVDTQYF
TRBJ2-7,NA,few,TRBV7-2,TGTGCCAGCAGCTCCGGACAAGGTTACTACGAGCAGTACTTC,CASSSGQGYYEQYF
TRBJ2-1,TRBD2,many,TRBV29-1,TGCGGTATAGGTCGGCGGGAGATGAGCGCCTACAATGAGCAGTTCTTC,CGIGRREMSAYNEQFF
TRBJ1-5,NA,few,TRBV12-2,TGTGCAAGTCGCCAAAACTCGACAGGGGATCAGCCCCAGCATTTT,CASRQNSTGDQPQHF
TRBJ1-2,NA,few,TRBV4-3,TGCGCCAGCAGCCAACCCGGGACAAGAGATCCCTATGGCTACACCTTC,CASSQPGTRDPYGYTF
TRBJ1-5,NA,NA,TRBV28,TGTGCCAGCAGTTTCCACGGGTCGGGATCCAATCAGCCCCAGCATTTT,CASSFHGSGSNQPQHF
TRBJ2-3,NA,many,TRBV11-1,TGTGCCAGCACCGGTTACAGGAGCACAGATACGCAGTATTTT,CASTGYRSTDTQYF
TRBJ1-6,TRBD1,many,TRBV12-3/TRBV12-4,TGTGCCAGCAGGGTCGGACAGGGGGATAATTCACCCCTCCACTTT,CASRVGQGDNSPLHF
TRBJ1-4,NA,few,TRBV12-3/TRBV12-4,TGTGCCAGCAGTTTTGGGTCTGAAAAACTGTTTTTT,CASSFGSEKLFF
TRBJ1-5,NA,NA,TRBV6-5,TGTGCCAGCAGACAGGAGAGACGCAATCAGCCCCAGCATTTT,CASRQERRNQPQHF
TRBJ1-1,TRBD1,few,TRBV28,TGTGCCAGCAGTTCTTGGACAGGGCGGACTGAAGCTTTCTTT,CASSSWTGRTEAFF
TRBJ1-2,NA,many,TRBV18,TGTGCCAGCTCGCCAAGCCACCAGGGAGACGGCTACACCTTC,CASSPSHQGDGYTF
TRBJ2-2,NA,few,TRBV7-8,TGTGCCAGCAGCTTTCCCAACCGGGAGCTGTTTTTT,CASSFPNRELFF
TRBJ1-2,NA,NA,TRBV20-1,TGCAGTGCTAGCAGGGGCTACGACTATGGCTACACCTTC,CSASRGYDYGYTF
TRBJ2-7,NA,many,TRBV6-2/TRBV6-3,TGTGCCAGCAGGGCCTACCCCTACGAGCAGTACTTC,CASRAYPYEQYF
TRBJ1-1,NA,few,TRBV11-2,TGTGCCAGCAGCTTAGGTCCCCGATGGAACACTGAAGCTTTCTTT,CASSLGPRWNTEAFF
TRBJ2-3,NA,few,TRBV28,TGTGCCAGCAGTTCCCAAGTGGATACGCAGTATTTT,CASSSQVDTQYF
TRBJ2-1,NA,NA,TRBV6-2/TRBV6-3,TGTGCCAGCAGTTACCCAACGAATGAGCAGTTCTTC,CASSYPTNEQFF